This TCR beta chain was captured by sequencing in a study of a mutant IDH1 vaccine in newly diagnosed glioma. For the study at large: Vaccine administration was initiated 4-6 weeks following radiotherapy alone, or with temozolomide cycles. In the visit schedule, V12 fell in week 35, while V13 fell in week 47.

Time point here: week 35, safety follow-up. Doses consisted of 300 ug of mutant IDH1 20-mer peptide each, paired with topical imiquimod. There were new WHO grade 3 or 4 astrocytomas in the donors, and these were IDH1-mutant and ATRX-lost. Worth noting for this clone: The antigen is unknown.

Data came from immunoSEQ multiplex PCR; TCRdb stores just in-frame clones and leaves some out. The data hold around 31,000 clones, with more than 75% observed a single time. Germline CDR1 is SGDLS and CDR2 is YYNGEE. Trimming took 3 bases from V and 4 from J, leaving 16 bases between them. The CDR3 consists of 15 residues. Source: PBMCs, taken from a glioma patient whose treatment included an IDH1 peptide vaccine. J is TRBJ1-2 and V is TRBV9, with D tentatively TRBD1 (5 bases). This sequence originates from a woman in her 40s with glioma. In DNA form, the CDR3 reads TGTGCCAGCAGCGCCACCGGGACGACGGGCTATGGCTACACCTTC. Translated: CASSATGTTGYGYTF.